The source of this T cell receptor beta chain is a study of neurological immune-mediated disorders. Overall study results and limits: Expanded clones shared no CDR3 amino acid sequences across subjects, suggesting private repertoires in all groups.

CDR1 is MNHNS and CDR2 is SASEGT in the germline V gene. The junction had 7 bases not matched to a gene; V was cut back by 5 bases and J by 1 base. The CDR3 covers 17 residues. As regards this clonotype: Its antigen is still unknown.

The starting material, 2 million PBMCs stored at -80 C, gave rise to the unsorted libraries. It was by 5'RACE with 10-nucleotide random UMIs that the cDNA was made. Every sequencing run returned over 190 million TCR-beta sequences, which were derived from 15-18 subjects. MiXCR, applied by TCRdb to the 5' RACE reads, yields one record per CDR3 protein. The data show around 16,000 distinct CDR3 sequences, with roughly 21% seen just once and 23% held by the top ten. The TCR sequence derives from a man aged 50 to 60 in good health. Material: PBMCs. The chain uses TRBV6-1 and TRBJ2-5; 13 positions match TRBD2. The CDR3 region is CASSSTSGRIRQETQYF. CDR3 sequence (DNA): TGTGCCAGCAGTTCGACTAGCGGGAGGATCCGCCAAGAGACCCAGTACTTC.